The entry below gives a single T cell receptor (beta chain) sequence along with its context. No antigen is known for it. Mouse germline and gene names are used. The read finishes 1 residue shy of the CDR3 end, and the germline J gene is used to complete it. This sample was taken from a study of tissue T cells after allogeneic stem cell transplantation. Germline trimming cut 4 bases from V and 0 bases from J; bases unmatched to any gene: 3. The CDR3 covers 16 residues. Germline V lookup: CDR1 MSHET, CDR2 SYDVDS. TCRdb's table, derived via immunoSEQ multiplex PCR, lists solely in-frame clones and lacks some. The sample consists of tens of thousands of clones, about three quarters of them appearing once. General study findings and limits: Sampling depth was limited, and the cohort was small and clinically varied. Within patients, tissue anatomy strongly shaped TCR repertoire composition. Few T cell clones were shared across patients, but motif clusters showed tissue-specific shared signatures. Tissue-detected TCR repertoire was only partly captured by blood and spleen T cells.

The source is a pool of C57BL/6 mice in good health. The chain carries TRBV29 and TRBJ1-3; 10 bases map to TRBD1. The sample comprised sorted cells pooled from one or two spleens. CDR3 DNA, as far as it was read: TGTGCTAGCAGTTCTGGGACAGGGGATTCTGGAAATACGCTCTAT. This translates into CASSSGTGDSGNTLY. The full CDR3 reads CASSSGTGDSGNTLYF.